These 30 T cell receptor beta chains came from one sample sequenced in a study of metastatic and nonmetastatic thyroid tumors. Until they underwent thyroid surgery, no patient had received any treatment. TCRdb reassembled clones from the PCR reads with MiXCR. The sample includes some 90,000 clones, approximately 9% of them seen just once. The sample was blood. These receptor sequences come from a female donor with papillary thyroid cancer or a benign thyroid nodule (not recorded which). Some clones in this sample may be carry-over from other donors' samples.

This clone appeared once. This CDR3 reads CAISELNVETQYF. In DNA form, the CDR3 reads TGTGCCATCAGTGAGCTGAATGTGGAGACCCAGTACTTC. V and J are TRBV10-3 and TRBJ2-5; D is ambiguous. V lost 2 bases and J lost 5, with 9 bases in between. The CDR3 consists of 13 residues. Germline V gene data show CDR1 as ENHRY and CDR2 as SYGVKD.

This clone has only a few counts. A read error is possible here, since a much larger clone lies one base away. The chain uses TRBV6-1 and TRBJ2-1; D perhaps matches TRBD1 (6 bases). CDR3 length: 14 amino acids. CDR1 is MNHNS and CDR2 is SASEGT in the germline V gene. The V gene lost 5 bases and the J gene lost 6 bases, with 14 bases spanning the gap. The CDR3 nucleotides are TGTGCCAGCAGTTTGAGGGGGTGCCCCAATGAGCAGTTCTTC. Protein: CASSLRGCPNEQFF.

This clone was detected many times. The V gene is TRBV7-3, the J gene TRBJ2-7; perhaps TRBD1 as D (6 bases). The CDR3 has 16 amino acids. Germline V gene data show CDR1 as SGHTA and CDR2 as FQGTGA. Trimming left V 5 bases short and J 3 bases short, with 20 bases between. CDR3 coding DNA: TGTGCCAGCAGCCCACGAAACACAAAGGGGGACTACGAGCAGTACTTC. Its translation: CASSPRNTKGDYEQYF.

A note on this clone: A much larger clone lies one base from this, so it may be a read error. The genes are TRBV5-1 and TRBJ1-1; D gene ambiguous. The CDR3 is 14 residues long. The ends were cut back, 3 bases at V and 0 bases at J, with 9 bases in the middle. Germline V gene lookup returns CDR1 SGHRS and CDR2 YFSETQ. CDR3 DNA sequence: TGCGCCAGCAGCTCACGGTGTATGAACACTGAAGCTTTCTTT. Translation gives CASSSRCMNTEAFF.

The chain couples TRBV6-6 to TRBJ1-1, with a weak D call TRBD1 (6 bases). The CDR3 contains 15 residues. Trimming took 3 bases from V and 5 from J, leaving 16 bases between them. Germline CDR1 and CDR2: MNHNY and SVGAGI (reference sequence). The chain's CDR3 is CASSYSPGQSTEAFF. CDR3 nucleotides: TGTGCCAGCAGTTATTCTCCGGGACAATCGACTGAAGCTTTCTTT.

The genes are TRBV19 and TRBJ1-2; tentatively, D is TRBD1 (6 bases). V lost 3 bases and J 8 bases, leaving 13 bases between the germline ends. The CDR3 consists of 13 residues. CDR1 is LNHDA and CDR2 is SQIVND in the germline V gene (reference sequence). This CDR3 is CASSILQGNGYTF. In DNA, the CDR3 is TGTGCCAGTAGTATTCTACAGGGTAACGGCTACACCTTC.

V is TRBV12-3 or TRBV12-4 and J is TRBJ1-5, with TRBD1 as a possible D gene (6 bases). There are 16 residues in the CDR3. The V end was cut by 0 bases, the J end by 0 bases, with 9 bases between. CDR3 DNA: TGTGCCAGCAGTTTAGCCGGACAGTATAGCAATCAGCCCCAGCATTTT. Amino acids: CASSLAGQYSNQPQHF.

This clone has just a few counts. CDR3 DNA: TGTGCCAGCAGTTACAAGGCTAGCCTGATCAATGAGCAGTTCTTC. Encoded protein: CASSYKASLINEQFF. The J gene is TRBJ2-1, the V gene TRBV6-5; D may be TRBD2 (5 bases). V was shortened by 2 bases and J by 6 bases, with 14 bases between the two germline ends. The germline gives CDR1 MNHEY, CDR2 SVGAGI. The CDR3 loop spans 15 amino acids.

In this sample, this clone turned up many times. The chain joins TRBV20-1 to TRBJ2-5; the D gene is possibly TRBD1 (6 bases). V lost 1 base to trimming and J lost 4 bases, with 13 bases between them. This CDR3 has 14 residues. Per the germline V gene, CDR1 is DFQATT and CDR2 is SNEGSKA (reference sequence). CDR3 nucleotides: TGCAGTGCTAGAGTGAGGGCAGGGGCAGAGACCCAGTACTTC. Translating it yields CSARVRAGAETQYF.

CDR3 sequence (DNA): TGTGCCAGCAGTTTAATCGCGGGTTCCTGGGCCAACGTCCTGACTTTC. As protein: CASSLIAGSWANVLTF. The chain links TRBV27 to TRBJ2-6; perhaps TRBD2 as D (5 bases). The V end was cut by 2 bases, the J end by 5 bases, with 13 bases between. CDR1 MNHEY and CDR2 SMNVEV come from the germline V gene (reference sequence). The CDR3 consists of 16 residues.

V usage is TRBV5-1 and J usage is TRBJ2-3; TRBD1 might be the D (6 bases). The germline CDR1 and CDR2 sequences are SGHRS and YFSETQ. Trimming removed 8 bases at V and 2 bases at J, with 9 bases between. There are 12 residues in the CDR3. The CDR3 region is CARQGSTDTQYF. The CDR3 DNA reads TGCGCCAGACAGGGATCCACAGATACGCAGTATTTT.

As DNA, the CDR3 is TGTGCCAGCAGCTTTGGGGGTGGCACTGAAGCTTTCTTT. Translated: CASSFGGGTEAFF. The rearrangement joins TRBV7-3 to TRBJ1-1; TRBD1 is a possible D gene (5 bases). Trimming left V 3 bases short and J 4 bases short, with 9 bases between. The CDR3 spans 13 residues. CDR1 and CDR2 from the germline V gene are SGHTA and FQGTGA.

This clone was seen at least ten times. Other DNA sequences in the sample encode the same CDR3. The rearrangement joins TRBV6-1 to TRBJ1-5, with D unresolved. Germline CDR1 and CDR2: MNHNS and SASEGT. The V end was cut by 3 bases, the J end by 7 bases, with 19 bases between. The CDR3 is made up of 16 amino acids. The chain's CDR3 is CASSDLWASSSQPQHF. The DNA of the CDR3 is TGTGCCAGCAGTGATCTATGGGCATCGAGTTCCCAGCCCCAGCATTTT.

This clone was seen many times. The V call is TRBV7-9, the J call TRBJ2-2; TRBD1 matches 7 bases. The trim removed 5 bases at V and 4 bases at J, leaving 4 bases unmatched. Per germline, CDR1 SEHNR and CDR2 FQNEAQ (reference sequence). The CDR3 totals 14 residues. The DNA for the CDR3 is TGTGCCAGCAGCCCCCGACAGGGCACCGGGGAGCTGTTTTTT. This codes for CASSPRQGTGELFF.

This clone has a handful of counts. This CDR3 is missing its conserved last phenylalanine or tryptophan, likely due to a read error. Additional DNA sequences in this sample encode the identical CDR3. The chain is built from TRBV6-2 or TRBV6-3 and TRBJ1-2; TRBD1 aligns across 9 bases. The germline gives CDR1 MNHEY, CDR2 SVGEGT. V trimming: 6 bases; J trimming: 8 bases; junction bases outside the gene matches: 7. CDR3 length: 13 residues. The CDR3 sequence is CASSLQGAEGYTL. The DNA of the CDR3 is TGTGCCAGCAGCCTACAGGGGGCAGAAGGCTACACCCTC.

This clone was counted many times. This sequence joins TRBV12-3 or TRBV12-4 and TRBJ1-2; perhaps TRBD1 as D (6 bases). The CDR3 length is 12 residues. V gave up 5 bases and J gave up 8 bases, with 12 bases separating them. CDR3 region: CASSPTRGGYTF. DNA for the CDR3: TGTGCCAGCAGTCCTACCAGGGGCGGCTACACCTTC.

The V gene is TRBV27, the J gene TRBJ2-7; 8 positions match TRBD1. Looked up from germline, CDR1 is MNHEY and CDR2 is SMNVEV (reference sequence). Trimming removed 4 bases from V and 5 bases from J; junction bases left unmatched: 10. CDR3 length equals 15 residues. This CDR3 reads CASSSHDYRGNEQYF. CDR3 in DNA: TGTGCCAGCAGTTCACACGACTACAGGGGGAACGAGCAGTACTTC.

This clone was picked up many times. This rearrangement joins TRBV11-1 to TRBJ2-7; TRBD1 matches 8 bases. Germline V gene lookup returns CDR1 SGHAT and CDR2 FQDESV (reference sequence). The J segment lost 4 bases and the V segment lost 0 bases, leaving 8 bases of the junction unmatched. The CDR3 consists of 16 residues. The CDR3 is CASSLAATGARYEQYF. CDR3 in DNA: TGTGCCAGCAGCTTAGCGGCGACAGGGGCGCGTTACGAGCAGTACTTC.

This clone was detected many times. The chain recombines TRBV20-1 with TRBJ1-2; no reliable D call. There are 16 residues in the CDR3. Looked up from germline, CDR1 is DFQATT and CDR2 is SNEGSKA (reference sequence). V was pared by 0 bases and J by 3 bases, with 17 bases between. In nucleotides, the CDR3 is TGCAGTGCTAGAGATACGCGCCGACCCAAGGACTATGGCTACACCTTC. It encodes CSARDTRRPKDYGYTF.

This clone was seen more than once but under ten times. This could be a read error, since a much larger clone is one nucleotide away. The V call is TRBV2, the J call TRBJ2-4; D possibly corresponds to TRBD1 (6 bases). CDR1 is SNHLY, CDR2 FYNNEI, per germline. This CDR3 is 15 amino acids long. The CDR3 DNA is TGTGCCAGCAGTGGGGACACCTTAGCCAAAGACATTCAGTACTTC. It codes for CASSGDTLAKDIQYF.

The sample holds many counts of this clone. The CDR3 here is CSASTPDLYEQYF. The CDR3 coding sequence is TGCAGTGCTTCTACTCCGGATCTTTACGAGCAGTACTTC. The chain has TRBV20-1 and TRBJ2-7; no clear D gene. The germline V gene has CDR1 DFQATT and CDR2 SNEGSKA (reference sequence). V lost 5 bases to trimming and J lost 4 bases, with 15 bases between them. The CDR3 length is 13 residues.

This clone has ten or more counts. The chain employs TRBV20-1 and TRBJ1-2; D not certain. The germline V gene has CDR1 DFQATT and CDR2 SNEGSKA (reference sequence). The germline V and J ends were trimmed by 1 base and 4 bases, with 13 bases remaining between them. This CDR3 has 14 residues. CDR3 residues: CSARGFGSAYGYTF. The CDR3, as DNA: TGCAGTGCTAGAGGGTTCGGATCCGCCTATGGCTACACCTTC.

This clone has at least ten counts. The V call is TRBV7-2, the J call TRBJ1-1; 8 bases line up with TRBD1. Trimming removed 0 bases from V and 0 bases from J; junction bases left unmatched: 6. Germline CDR1 SGHTA, CDR2 FQGNSA. This CDR3 is 17 amino acids long. CDR3 coding DNA: TGTGCCAGCAGCTTAGCTGGGACAGGTCGGATGAACACTGAAGCTTTCTTT. It is translated as CASSLAGTGRMNTEAFF.

The V gene is TRBV11-2, the J gene TRBJ2-3, with 15 nucleotides matching TRBD2. The CDR3 extends over 18 amino acids. The junction had 13 bases not matched to a gene; V was cut back by 5 bases and J by 7 bases. Germline assignment: CDR1 SGHAT and CDR2 FQNNGV. The CDR3 nucleotides read TGTGCCAGCAGCACAACAACCGGACTAGCGGGAGGGCCGCATACGCAGTATTTT. It codes for CASSTTTGLAGGPHTQYF.

This clone showed up many times. This chain connects TRBV6-1 to TRBJ2-3; possible D gene TRBD2, 6 bases. The CDR3 sequence is 15 residues long. Germline CDR1 and CDR2: MNHNS and SASEGT. Trimming took off 4 bases at V and 2 bases at J, with 13 bases between the two ends. This CDR3 is CASSAQGGITDTQYF. The CDR3, as DNA: TGTGCCAGCAGTGCGCAGGGAGGAATCACAGATACGCAGTATTTT.

This clone has at least ten counts. The chain has TRBV28 and TRBJ2-7; D might be TRBD1 (6 bases). Germline-derived CDR1 and CDR2 are MDHEN and SYDVKM. V was shortened by 2 bases and J by 3 bases, with 14 bases between the two germline ends. The CDR3 consists of 15 residues. CDR3 loop: CASSLPNGQIYEQYF. Here the CDR3 DNA reads TGTGCCAGCAGTTTACCGAACGGACAGATCTACGAGCAGTACTTC. Full variable domain (outside the CDR3, taken from reference TRBV28 and TRBJ2-7): DVKVTQSSRYLVKRTGEKVFLECVQDMDHENMFWYRQDPGLGLRLIYFSYDVKMKEKGDIPEGYSVSREKKERFSLILESASTNQTSMYLCASSLPNGQIYEQYFGPGTRLTVT.

V gene TRBV6-1 combines with J gene TRBJ2-2, with a tentative D call TRBD1 (6 bases). V was clipped by 7 bases and J by 0 bases, with 15 bases between them. This CDR3 region has 16 residues. Per germline, CDR1 MNHNS and CDR2 SASEGT. The CDR3 bases are TGTGCCAGCACCACACCGGGACAAACGAACACCGGGGAGCTGTTTTTT. This encodes CASTTPGQTNTGELFF.

This clone was seen repeatedly, ten times or more. The chain employs TRBV18 and TRBJ2-6; D tentatively reads TRBD1 or TRBD2 (5 bases each). With 1 base removed from V and 3 bases from J, the gap between germline ends came to 16 bases. CDR1 is KGHSH, CDR2 LQKENI, per germline. The CDR3 contains 18 residues. The CDR3 reads CASSPRPGRSDGANVLTF. In nucleotides, the CDR3 is TGTGCCAGCTCACCACGGCCGGGGCGGTCAGATGGGGCCAACGTCCTGACTTTC.

Of note for this clone: A single base separates this from a much larger clone, so it may be a read error. The chain employs TRBV18 and TRBJ1-1; D not certain. CDR3 length equals 15 residues. Germline V CDR1 and CDR2: KGHSH, LQKENI. V lost 4 bases and J lost 2, with 14 bases in between. In nucleotides, the CDR3 is TGTGCCAGCTCACAACGAGGTGAGAGAAACACTGAAGCTTTCTTT. Translated: CASSQRGERNTEAFF.

There are many counts of this clone. The chain recombines TRBV27 with TRBJ1-2; 7 bases map to TRBD1. The V and J ends lost 8 bases and 8 bases, in that order; junction bases with no gene match: 11. Germline-derived CDR1 and CDR2 are MNHEY and SMNVEV (reference sequence). The length of the CDR3 is 13 residues. The DNA of the CDR3 is TGTGCCAGCGGCGGCCAGGGGGATCGCGGCTACACCTTC. It is translated as CASGGQGDRGYTF.